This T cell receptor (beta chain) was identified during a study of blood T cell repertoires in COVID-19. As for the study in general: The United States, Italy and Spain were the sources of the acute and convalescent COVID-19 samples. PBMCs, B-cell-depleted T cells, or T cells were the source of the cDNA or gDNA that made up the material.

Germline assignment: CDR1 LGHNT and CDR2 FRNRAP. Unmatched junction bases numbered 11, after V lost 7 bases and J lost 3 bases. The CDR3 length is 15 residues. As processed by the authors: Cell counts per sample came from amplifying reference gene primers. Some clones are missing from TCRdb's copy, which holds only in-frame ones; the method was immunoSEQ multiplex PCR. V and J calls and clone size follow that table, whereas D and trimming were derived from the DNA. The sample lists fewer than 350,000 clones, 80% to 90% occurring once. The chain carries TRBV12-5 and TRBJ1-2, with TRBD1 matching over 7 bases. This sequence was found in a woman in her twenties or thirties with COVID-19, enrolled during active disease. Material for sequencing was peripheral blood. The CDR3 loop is CASAPPTGRDYGYTF. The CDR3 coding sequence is TGTGCTAGTGCTCCCCCGACAGGGCGGGACTATGGCTACACCTTC.